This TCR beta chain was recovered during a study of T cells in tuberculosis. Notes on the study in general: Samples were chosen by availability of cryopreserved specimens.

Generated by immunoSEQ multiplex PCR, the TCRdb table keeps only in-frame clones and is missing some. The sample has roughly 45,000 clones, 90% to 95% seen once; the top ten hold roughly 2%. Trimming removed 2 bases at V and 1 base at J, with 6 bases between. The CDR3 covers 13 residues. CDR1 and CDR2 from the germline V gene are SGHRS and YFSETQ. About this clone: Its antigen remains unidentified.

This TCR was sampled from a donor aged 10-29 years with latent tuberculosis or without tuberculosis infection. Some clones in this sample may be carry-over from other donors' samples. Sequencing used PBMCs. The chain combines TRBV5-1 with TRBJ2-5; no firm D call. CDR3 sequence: CASSFYLQETQYF. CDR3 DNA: TGCGCCAGCAGCTTCTACCTCCAAGAGACCCAGTACTTC. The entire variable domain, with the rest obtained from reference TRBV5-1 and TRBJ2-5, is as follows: KAGVTQTPRYLIKTRGQQVTLSCSPISGHRSVSWYQQTPGQGLQFLFEYFSETQRNKGNFPGRFSGRQFSNSRSEMNVSTLELGDSALYLCASSFYLQETQYFGPGTRLLVL.